The 10 T cell receptor beta chains below all came from one sample that was sequenced in a study of blood T cells in healthy people across ages. The second PCR ran about 7 to 12 cycles with a sample-barcoded 5' primer and J-beta primers. MiXCR, applied by TCRdb to the 5' RACE reads, yields one record per CDR3 protein. The sample lists about 1.8 million distinct CDR3 sequences; 49% were seen once. Sequences were obtained from blood. These receptors were obtained from a woman between 40 and 55 years old in good health.

CDR3 amino acids: CASSLNGRGARGTQYF. The CDR3 nucleotides are TGTGCCAGCAGTTTAAATGGCCGAGGGGCGAGGGGGACCCAGTACTTC. This chain uses TRBV28 with TRBJ2-5; D is tentatively TRBD1 or TRBD2 (5 bases each). CDR3 size: 16 residues. Germline V gene lookup returns CDR1 MDHEN and CDR2 SYDVKM. Trimming removed 2 bases from V and 7 bases from J, with 20 bases in between.

This clonotype was observed many times. DNA of the CDR3: TGTGCCAGCAGTTACACAGGATCCTCCTACGAGCAGTACTTC. Protein product: CASSYTGSSYEQYF. This chain uses TRBV6-2 or TRBV6-3 with TRBJ2-7, with D possibly matching TRBD1 (5 bases). Germline CDR1 and CDR2: MNHEY and SVGEGT. The CDR3 consists of 14 residues. Trimming pared 2 bases from V and 0 bases from J, leaving 8 bases between.

The chain combines TRBV7-8 with TRBJ1-1; D is unclear. Germline V gene lookup returns CDR1 SGHVS and CDR2 FQNEAQ. V lost 7 bases, J lost 2 bases, and 17 bases lay in between. CDR3 size: 15 residues. The CDR3 nucleotides are TGTGCCAGCAACTCTCGGGCACAGATCAACACTGAAGCTTTCTTT. Encoded protein: CASNSRAQINTEAFF.

This clonotype was seen a few times. CDR3 in amino acids: CASSFGGATNEQFF. The DNA for the CDR3 is TGTGCCAGCAGTTTTGGGGGGGCCACGAATGAGCAGTTCTTC. The V gene is TRBV7-2, the J gene TRBJ2-1, with D maybe TRBD2 (7 bases). CDR3 length: 14 amino acids. V lost 6 bases, J lost 7 bases, and 16 bases lay in between. Looked up from germline, CDR1 is SGHTA and CDR2 is FQGNSA. Variable domain in full (rest from reference TRBV7-2 and TRBJ2-1): GAGVSQSPSNKVTEKGKDVELRCDPISGHTALYWYRQSLGQGLEFLIYFQGNSAPDKSGLPSDRFSAERTGGSVSTLTIQRTQQEDSAVYLCASSFGGATNEQFFGPGTRLTVL.

The rearrangement joins TRBV11-2 to TRBJ2-5, with 9 bases identical to TRBD2. With V trimmed by 3 bases and J by 3 bases, 8 bases remained unmatched. Germline V gene sequence: CDR1 SGHAT, CDR2 FQNNGV. There are 16 residues in the CDR3. The CDR3 DNA reads TGTGCCAGCAGCTTTGGTTACGGCGGGGGGGAAGAGACCCAGTACTTC. This sequence encodes CASSFGYGGGEETQYF.

The chain carries TRBV5-1 and TRBJ2-1; D might be TRBD2 (7 bases). The CDR3 consists of 15 residues. Germline values: CDR1 SGHRS, CDR2 YFSETQ. V was clipped by 4 bases and J by 5 bases, with 16 bases between them. The CDR3 sequence: CASSPRRGTHNEQFF. Here the CDR3 DNA reads TGCGCCAGCAGCCCGCGGCGGGGGACACACAATGAGCAGTTCTTC.

DNA for the CDR3: TGTGCCAGCAGCTCCGGCGTTCTTGGGGGGGAAACCTACAATGAGCAGTTCTTC. Its translation is CASSSGVLGGETYNEQFF. V usage is TRBV11-2 and J usage is TRBJ2-1; 7 nucleotides line up with TRBD2. CDR1 and CDR2 from the germline V gene are SGHAT and FQNNGV. J lost 2 bases, V lost 4 bases, and 14 bases had no gene match. CDR3 size: 18 residues.

This sequence joins TRBV4-3 and TRBJ2-7; a weak D match, TRBD2 (5 bases). Germline CDR1 reads LGHNA; CDR2 reads YSLEER. Trimming pared 1 base from V and 2 bases from J, leaving 15 bases between. CDR3 length: 16 amino acids. The chain's CDR3 is CASSQVPTAETYEQYF. CDR3 in DNA: TGCGCCAGCAGCCAAGTCCCTACAGCGGAGACCTACGAGCAGTACTTC.

This clonotype was observed at least ten times. The DNA for the CDR3 is TGTGCCAGCACCTCTTACTCCGTCGGGGGCCACACGCAGTATTTT. Protein product: CASTSYSVGGHTQYF. The chain couples TRBV11-2 to TRBJ2-3; possibly TRBD1 or TRBD2 for D (6 bases each). CDR1 is SGHAT, CDR2 FQNNGV, per germline. The CDR3 spans 15 residues. The ends were cut back, 7 bases at V and 9 bases at J, with 23 bases in the middle.

This clonotype was seen more than once but under ten times. This rearrangement joins TRBV6-5 to TRBJ1-2; no clear D. The V gene's germline CDR1 is MNHEY and CDR2 SVGAGI. This CDR3 spans 15 amino acids. Trimming pared 3 bases from V and 2 bases from J, leaving 13 bases between. DNA for the CDR3: TGTGCCAGCAGTTATTCGGACTTTGCCAACTATGGCTACACCTTC. This codes for CASSYSDFANYGYTF.